In its sample, the clone carrying this TCR beta chain was seen a few times. This entry is derived from a study of blood T cell repertoires in COVID-19. The V and J ends lost 4 bases and 6 bases respectively, with 13 bases between them. CDR1 is MNHEY and CDR2 is SMNVEV in the germline V gene (reference sequence). The CDR3 consists of 14 residues. The protocol was immunoSEQ multiplex PCR, while the TCRdb copy is restricted to in-frame clones and leaves out a portion. The data show 180,000 or so clones, with around 85% seen just once and about 1.2% held by the top ten. The receptor was derived from a man between 60 and 75 years old who had recovered from COVID-19. Sequencing was carried out using peripheral blood. The genes are TRBV27 and TRBJ1-5, with D perhaps matching TRBD1 (6 bases). The CDR3: CASSSAQGGQPQHF. CDR3 DNA: TGTGCCAGCAGTTCCGCACAGGGTGGTCAGCCCCAGCATTTT.